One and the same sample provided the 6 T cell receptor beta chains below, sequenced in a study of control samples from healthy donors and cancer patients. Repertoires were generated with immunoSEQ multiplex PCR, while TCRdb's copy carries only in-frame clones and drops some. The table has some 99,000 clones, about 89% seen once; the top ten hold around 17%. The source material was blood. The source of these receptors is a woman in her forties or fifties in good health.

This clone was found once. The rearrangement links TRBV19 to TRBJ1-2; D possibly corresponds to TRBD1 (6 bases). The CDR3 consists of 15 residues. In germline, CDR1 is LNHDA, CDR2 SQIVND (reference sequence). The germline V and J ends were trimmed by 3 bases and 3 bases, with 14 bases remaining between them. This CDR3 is CASSMAQGRDYGYTF. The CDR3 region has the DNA TGTGCCAGTAGTATGGCCCAGGGGAGGGACTATGGCTACACCTTC.

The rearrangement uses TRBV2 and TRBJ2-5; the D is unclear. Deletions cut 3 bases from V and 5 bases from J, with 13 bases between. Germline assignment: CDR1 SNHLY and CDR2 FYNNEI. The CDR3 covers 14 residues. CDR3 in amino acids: CASSEGGVPETQYF. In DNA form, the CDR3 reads TGTGCCAGCAGTGAGGGTGGGGTTCCGGAGACCCAGTACTTC.

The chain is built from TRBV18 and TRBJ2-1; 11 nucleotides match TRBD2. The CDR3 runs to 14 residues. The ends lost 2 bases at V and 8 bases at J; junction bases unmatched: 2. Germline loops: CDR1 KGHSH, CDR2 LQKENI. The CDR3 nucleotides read TGTGCCAGCTCACCAGGACTAGCGGGCTATGAGCAGTTCTTC. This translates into CASSPGLAGYEQFF.

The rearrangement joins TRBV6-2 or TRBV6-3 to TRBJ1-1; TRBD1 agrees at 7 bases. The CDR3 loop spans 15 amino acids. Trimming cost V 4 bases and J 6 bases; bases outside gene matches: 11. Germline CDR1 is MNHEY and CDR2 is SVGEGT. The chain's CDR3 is CASSSPTGILAEAFF. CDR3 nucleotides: TGTGCCAGCAGTTCCCCGACAGGGATTCTCGCTGAAGCTTTCTTT.

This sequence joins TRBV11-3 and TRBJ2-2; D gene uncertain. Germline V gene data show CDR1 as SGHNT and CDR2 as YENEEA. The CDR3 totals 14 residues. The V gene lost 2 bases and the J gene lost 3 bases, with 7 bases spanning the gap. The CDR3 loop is CASSLSGYTGELFF. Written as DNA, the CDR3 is TGTGCCAGCAGCTTATCTGGGTACACCGGGGAGCTGTTTTTT.

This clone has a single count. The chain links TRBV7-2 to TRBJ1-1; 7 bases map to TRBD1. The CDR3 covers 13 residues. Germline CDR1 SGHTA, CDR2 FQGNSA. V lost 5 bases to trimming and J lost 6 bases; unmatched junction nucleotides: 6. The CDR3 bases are TGTGCCAGCAGCCATAGGGACAGATCTGAAGCTTTCTTT. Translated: CASSHRDRSEAFF.